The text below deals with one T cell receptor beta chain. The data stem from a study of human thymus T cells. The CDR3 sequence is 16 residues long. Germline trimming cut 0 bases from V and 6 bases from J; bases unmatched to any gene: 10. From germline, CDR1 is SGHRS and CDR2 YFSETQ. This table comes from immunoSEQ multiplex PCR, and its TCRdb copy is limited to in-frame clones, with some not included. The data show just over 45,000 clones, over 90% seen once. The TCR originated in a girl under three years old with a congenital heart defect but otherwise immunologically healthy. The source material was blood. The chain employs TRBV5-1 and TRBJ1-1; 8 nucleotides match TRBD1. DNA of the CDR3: TGCGCCAGCAGCTTGGTTCCTGGACAGGGTCGCGCTGAAGCTTTCTTT. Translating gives CASSLVPGQGRAEAFF.